The 16 T cell receptor beta chains reported below all come from one sample, sequenced in a study of cytomegalovirus exposure and HLA in healthy donors. PCR used 60 Vbeta primers and 13 Jbeta primers. Clones were read by immunoSEQ multiplex PCR, and TCRdb kept only the in-frame ones, dropping some. The sample holds under 130,000 clones, over 70% seen once. Material for sequencing was PBMCs. All receptors come from a woman between 40 and 55 years old in good health and CMV-seropositive.

This rearrangement joins TRBV13 to TRBJ1-2, with TRBD1 identical over 9 bases. V was clipped by 7 bases and J by 8 bases; unmatched bases: 5. The germline V gene has CDR1 PRHDT and CDR2 FYEKMQ (reference sequence). There are 12 residues in the CDR3. CDR3 loop: CASIGTGIGYTF. Written as DNA, the CDR3 is TGTGCCAGCATTGGGACAGGGATCGGCTACACCTTC.

The sample holds a few counts of this clone. This sequence joins TRBV7-2 and TRBJ1-5; D gene unclear. CDR1 and CDR2 (germline): SGHTA, FQGNSA. V lost 5 bases and J 3 bases, leaving 8 bases between the germline ends. The CDR3 covers 13 residues. The CDR3 protein is CASSPDTNQPQHF. CDR3 DNA: TGTGCCAGCAGCCCTGACACCAATCAGCCCCAGCATTTT.

The chain couples TRBV27 to TRBJ2-1; 8 nucleotides align to TRBD2. Germline V gene data show CDR1 as MNHEY and CDR2 as SMNVEV (reference sequence). The J segment lost 5 bases and the V segment lost 4 bases, leaving 7 bases of the junction unmatched. The CDR3 runs 15 residues. This CDR3 reads CASSSIGRAHNEQFF. The DNA for the CDR3 is TGTGCCAGCAGTTCAATCGGGAGGGCCCACAATGAGCAGTTCTTC.

The V and J genes are TRBV28 and TRBJ1-1, with D perhaps TRBD1 (5 bases). CDR1 is MDHEN, CDR2 SYDVKM, per germline. With 7 bases removed from V and 4 bases from J, the gap between germline ends came to 16 bases. CDR3 length equals 14 residues. The CDR3 DNA follows: TGTGCCAGCACCAGGGCAGAAGTGGGCACTGAAGCTTTCTTT. It translates to CASTRAEVGTEAFF.

V usage is TRBV21-1 and J usage is TRBJ2-1; the table's D call TRBD2 went unverified against the DNA. TRBV21-1 is a pseudogene segment. CDR3 size: 15 residues. The CDR3 DNA is TGTGCCAGCAGCTTCGGGACTAGCCCCTACAATGAGCAGTTCTTC. This gives the protein CASSFGTSPYNEQFF.

The chain is built from TRBV19 and TRBJ2-1, with 7 bases matching TRBD1. The germline gives CDR1 LNHDA, CDR2 SQIVND (reference sequence). V was clipped by 3 bases and J by 6 bases; unmatched bases: 2. CDR3 length equals 13 residues. The CDR3: CASSMNRGNEQFF. The DNA for the CDR3 is TGTGCCAGTAGTATGAACAGGGGCAATGAGCAGTTCTTC.

Written as DNA, the CDR3 is TGTGCCAGTAGTATATGGGCCGGAAGTGGGACAGCTTACAATGAGCAGTTCTTC. This sequence encodes CASSIWAGSGTAYNEQFF. The J gene is TRBJ2-1, the V gene TRBV19; 7 bases align to TRBD1. V lost 2 bases, J lost 4 bases, and 14 bases stayed unmatched. The CDR3 sequence is 18 residues long. The germline CDR1 and CDR2 sequences are LNHDA and SQIVND (reference sequence).

The gene calls are TRBV4-1 and TRBJ1-4, with TRBD1 matching 11 bases. Trimming at V came to 1 base and at J to 10 bases, leaving 2 bases not matched to a gene. The CDR3 has 14 amino acids. CDR1 and CDR2 from the germline V gene are MGHRA and YSYEKL. The CDR3 nucleotides read TGCGCCAGCAGCCAAGGGACAGGGGGCAGAAAACTGTTTTTT. Translation: CASSQGTGGRKLFF.

The V and J genes are TRBV5-1 and TRBJ2-5; TRBD2 is a possible D gene (5 bases). Germline values: CDR1 SGHRS, CDR2 YFSETQ. Trimming cost V 0 bases and J 5 bases, with 14 bases left between them. This CDR3 is built from 15 residues. The CDR3 is CASSLAMPEVETQYF. The CDR3 region has the DNA TGCGCCAGCAGCTTGGCTATGCCGGAGGTGGAGACCCAGTACTTC. Complete variable domain (other parts from reference TRBV5-1 and TRBJ2-5): KAGVTQTPRYLIKTRGQQVTLSCSPISGHRSVSWYQQTPGQGLQFLFEYFSETQRNKGNFPGRFSGRQFSNSRSEMNVSTLELGDSALYLCASSLAMPEVETQYFGPGTRLLVL.

This chain uses TRBV5-1 with TRBJ2-3, with TRBD1 as a possible D gene (6 bases). The germline CDR1 and CDR2 sequences are SGHRS and YFSETQ. This CDR3 is 14 amino acids long. V was cut by 0 bases and J by 2 bases, with 7 bases left in between. In DNA form, the CDR3 reads TGCGCCAGCAGCTTGGACAGGGACACAGATACGCAGTATTTT. The encoded protein is CASSLDRDTDTQYF. The whole variable domain, filled in from reference TRBV5-1 and TRBJ2-3, reads KAGVTQTPRYLIKTRGQQVTLSCSPISGHRSVSWYQQTPGQGLQFLFEYFSETQRNKGNFPGRFSGRQFSNSRSEMNVSTLELGDSALYLCASSLDRDTDTQYFGPGTRLTVL.

Concerning this clone: Within the sample, other DNA sequences also encode this same CDR3. The rearrangement uses TRBV28 and TRBJ2-3; perhaps TRBD2 as D (6 bases). Germline values: CDR1 MDHEN, CDR2 SYDVKM. Trimming stripped 3 bases from V and 1 base from J, with 8 bases between. The length of the CDR3 is 14 residues. The CDR3: CASSFVAGTDTQYF. Written as DNA, the CDR3 is TGTGCCAGCAGTTTCGTAGCGGGCACAGATACGCAGTATTTT.

The genes are TRBV5-6 and TRBJ1-2; tentative D call: TRBD1 (5 bases). CDR1 and CDR2 from the germline V gene are SGHDT and YYEEEE. The CDR3 totals 14 residues. Trimming took off 3 bases at V and 4 bases at J, with 13 bases between the two ends. The CDR3 sequence is CASSSYRPPYGYTF. In DNA, the CDR3 is TGTGCCAGCAGCTCCTACAGGCCTCCCTATGGCTACACCTTC.

The gene calls are TRBV5-1 and TRBJ2-3, with 7 bases identical to TRBD2. CDR1 is SGHRS, CDR2 YFSETQ, per germline. There are 16 residues in the CDR3. V trimming: 0 bases; J trimming: 2 bases; junction bases outside the gene matches: 6. CDR3 protein: CASSLGTSRITDTQYF. The DNA of the CDR3 is TGCGCCAGCAGCTTGGGGACTAGTAGAATCACAGATACGCAGTATTTT. Looking up the rest from reference TRBV5-1 and TRBJ2-3 gives the full variable domain: KAGVTQTPRYLIKTRGQQVTLSCSPISGHRSVSWYQQTPGQGLQFLFEYFSETQRNKGNFPGRFSGRQFSNSRSEMNVSTLELGDSALYLCASSLGTSRITDTQYFGPGTRLTVL.

The chain uses TRBV6-5 and TRBJ1-4; D is ambiguous. Germline V gene lookup returns CDR1 MNHEY and CDR2 SVGAGI. Trimming pared 1 base from V and 5 bases from J, leaving 14 bases between. The CDR3 runs 16 residues. CDR3: CASSYLRWEANEKLFF. CDR3 coding DNA: TGTGCCAGCAGTTACTTGAGGTGGGAGGCGAATGAAAAACTGTTTTTT.

This chain uses TRBV5-4 with TRBJ2-5; 10 positions match TRBD2. The germline CDR1 and CDR2 sequences are SGHNT and YYREEE (reference sequence). With V trimmed by 3 bases and J by 5 bases, 7 bases remained unmatched. This CDR3 comprises 15 residues. CDR3 nucleotide sequence: TGTGCCAGCAGCTCGCTAGCGGGAGCCATGGAGACCCAGTACTTC. It yields the protein CASSSLAGAMETQYF.

With regard to this clone: The junction does not match germline at one end; this may be a read error. The chain links TRBV25-1 to TRBJ2-2; weak D call: TRBD1 (6 bases). CDR1 and CDR2 (germline): MGHDK, SYGVNS. The CDR3 sequence is 16 residues long. Written as DNA, the CDR3 is TGTGCCAGCAGTGATAACAGGGAAGGCGGACACCGGGGAGCTGTTTTT. Its protein product is CASSDNREGGHRGAVF.